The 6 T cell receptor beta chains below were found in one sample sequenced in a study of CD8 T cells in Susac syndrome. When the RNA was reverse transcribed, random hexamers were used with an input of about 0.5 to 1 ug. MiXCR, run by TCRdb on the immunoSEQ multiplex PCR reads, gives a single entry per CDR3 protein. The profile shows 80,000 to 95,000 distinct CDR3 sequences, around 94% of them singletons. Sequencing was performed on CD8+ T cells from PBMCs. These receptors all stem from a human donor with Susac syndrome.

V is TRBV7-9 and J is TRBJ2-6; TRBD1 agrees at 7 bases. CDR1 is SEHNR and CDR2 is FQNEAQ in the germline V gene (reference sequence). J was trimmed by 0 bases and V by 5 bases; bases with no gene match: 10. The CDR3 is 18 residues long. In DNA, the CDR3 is TGTGCCAGCAGCAACACGGGACAGTCCAGCTCTGGGGCCAACGTCCTGACTTTC. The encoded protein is CASSNTGQSSSGANVLTF.

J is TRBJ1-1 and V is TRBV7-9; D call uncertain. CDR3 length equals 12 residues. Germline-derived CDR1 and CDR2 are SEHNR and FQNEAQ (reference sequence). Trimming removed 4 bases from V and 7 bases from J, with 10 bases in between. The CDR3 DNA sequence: TGTGCCAGCAGCTATGGCGGGAATGAAGCTTTCTTT. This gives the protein CASSYGGNEAFF. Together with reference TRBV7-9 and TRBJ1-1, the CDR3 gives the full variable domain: DTGVSQNPRHKITKRGQNVTFRCDPISEHNRLYWYRQTLGQGPEFLTYFQNEAQLEKSRLLSDRFSAERPKGSFSTLEIQRTEQGDSAMYLCASSYGGNEAFFGQGTRLTVV.

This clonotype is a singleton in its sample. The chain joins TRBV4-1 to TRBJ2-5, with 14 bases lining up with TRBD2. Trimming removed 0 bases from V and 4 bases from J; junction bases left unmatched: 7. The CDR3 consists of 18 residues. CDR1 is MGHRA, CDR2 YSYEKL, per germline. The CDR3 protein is CASSQDQTSGGVRETQYF. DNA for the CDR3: TGCGCCAGCAGCCAAGACCAGACTAGCGGGGGGGTGCGAGAGACCCAGTACTTC.

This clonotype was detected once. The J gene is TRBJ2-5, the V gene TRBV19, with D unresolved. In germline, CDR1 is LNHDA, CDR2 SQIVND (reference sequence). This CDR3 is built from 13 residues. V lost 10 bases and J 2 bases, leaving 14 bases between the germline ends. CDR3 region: CATSQPNQETQYF. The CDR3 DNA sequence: TGTGCCACTTCTCAACCGAATCAAGAGACCCAGTACTTC.

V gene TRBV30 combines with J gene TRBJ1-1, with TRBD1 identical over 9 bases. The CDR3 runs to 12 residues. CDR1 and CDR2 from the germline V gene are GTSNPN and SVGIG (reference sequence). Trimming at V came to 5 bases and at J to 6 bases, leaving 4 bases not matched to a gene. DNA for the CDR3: TGTGCCTGGTGCGGGACAGGGTCTGAAGCTTTCTTT. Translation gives CAWCGTGSEAFF.

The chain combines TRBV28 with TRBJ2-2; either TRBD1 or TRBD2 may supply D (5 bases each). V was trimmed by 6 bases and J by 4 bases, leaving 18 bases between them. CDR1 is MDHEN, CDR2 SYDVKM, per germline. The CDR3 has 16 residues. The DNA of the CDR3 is TGTGCCAGCAGGGACGCGCAAGGGGACGGCACCGGGGAGCTGTTTTTT. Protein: CASRDAQGDGTGELFF.